These T cell receptor beta chains were read from a single sample in a study of T cells in Graves' hyperthyroidism and ophthalmopathy. TCRdb itself ran the multiplex PCR reads through MiXCR, one entry per CDR3 protein. The table has 300,000 to 450,000 distinct CDR3 sequences, about 15% seen once. The sample taken for sequencing was blood. The receptors come from a woman aged 60-75 years with Graves' hyperthyroidism. The CDR3 runs from the conserved cysteine through the conserved F or W. The order of the fields is J gene, D gene, V gene, clone size, CDR3 protein, CDR3 DNA. The D gene is left open where the match is weak. A row's size may be missing; if present it is once, few, many or a size class.

j_gene: TRBJ1-6; d_gene: TRBD1; v_gene: TRBV27; abundance: few; CDR3aa: CASSIGTANSPLHF; CDR3nt: TGTGCCAGCAGCATCGGGACAGCCAATTCACCCCTCCACTTT
j_gene: TRBJ1-3; d_gene: .; v_gene: TRBV28; abundance: few; CDR3aa: CAGSLRQGIMDTIYF; CDR3nt: TGTGCCGGCAGTTTGAGGCAGGGGATCATGGACACCATATATTTT
j_gene: TRBJ1-1; d_gene: .; v_gene: TRBV29-1; abundance: .; CDR3aa: CSVDGVYTEAFF; CDR3nt: TGCAGCGTTGACGGGGTATATACTGAAGCTTTCTTT
j_gene: TRBJ1-1; d_gene: .; v_gene: TRBV5-1; abundance: many; CDR3aa: CASSFPQNTEAFF; CDR3nt: TGCGCCAGCAGCTTCCCACAGAACACTGAAGCTTTCTTT
j_gene: TRBJ1-3; d_gene: .; v_gene: TRBV4-2; abundance: few; CDR3aa: CASSQDLGGDPIYF; CDR3nt: TGTGCCAGCAGCCAAGATCTGGGAGGGGACCCCATATATTTT
j_gene: TRBJ1-5; d_gene: .; v_gene: TRBV6-2/TRBV6-3; abundance: .; CDR3aa: CASSQQVWVNQPQHF; CDR3nt: TGTGCCAGCAGTCAACAGGTGTGGGTGAATCAGCCCCAGCATTTT
j_gene: TRBJ2-1; d_gene: TRBD2; v_gene: TRBV28; abundance: many; CDR3aa: CASSRLAGYNEQFF; CDR3nt: TGTGCCAGCAGTAGACTAGCGGGTTACAATGAGCAGTTCTTC
j_gene: TRBJ1-4; d_gene: .; v_gene: TRBV6-1; abundance: few; CDR3aa: CASSDPAEKLFF; CDR3nt: TGTGCCAGCAGTGACCCGGCGGAAAAACTGTTTTTT
j_gene: TRBJ1-2; d_gene: .; v_gene: TRBV18; abundance: many; CDR3aa: CASSPESNYGYTF; CDR3nt: TGTGCCAGCTCACCCGAGAGTAACTATGGCTACACCTTC
j_gene: TRBJ2-5; d_gene: .; v_gene: TRBV30; abundance: many; CDR3aa: CAWSGGQAKYF; CDR3nt: TGTGCCTGGAGTGGGGGGCAGGCGAAGTACTTC
j_gene: TRBJ2-2; d_gene: .; v_gene: TRBV10-3; abundance: .; CDR3aa: CAISTQELRGELFF; CDR3nt: TGTGCCATCAGTACACAGGAGCTACGGGGTGAGCTGTTTTTT
j_gene: TRBJ1-5; d_gene: TRBD1; v_gene: TRBV18; abundance: many; CDR3aa: CASSPPGQGNQPQHF; CDR3nt: TGTGCCAGCTCACCACCGGGACAGGGCAATCAGCCCCAGCATTTT
j_gene: TRBJ1-1; d_gene: .; v_gene: TRBV28; abundance: many; CDR3aa: CASSPVGFRKAFF; CDR3nt: TGTGCCAGCAGTCCGGTGGGGTTCAGGAAGGCTTTCTTT
j_gene: TRBJ1-2; d_gene: .; v_gene: TRBV11-3; abundance: many; CDR3aa: CASSPGGAKADNYGYTF; CDR3nt: TGTGCCAGCAGCCCCGGGGGGGCGAAAGCGGATAACTATGGCTACACCTTC
j_gene: TRBJ2-7; d_gene: .; v_gene: TRBV5-1; abundance: .; CDR3aa: CASSLSAGSYEQYF; CDR3nt: TGCGCCAGCAGCTTGAGTGCTGGCAGCTACGAGCAGTACTTC
j_gene: TRBJ1-2; d_gene: .; v_gene: TRBV20-1; abundance: many; CDR3aa: CSVQGDDYGYTF; CDR3nt: TGCAGTGTTCAAGGGGACGACTATGGCTACACCTTC
j_gene: TRBJ2-2; d_gene: TRBD2; v_gene: TRBV2; abundance: .; CDR3aa: CAGRTSGPPNTGELFF; CDR3nt: TGTGCCGGGAGGACTAGCGGGCCCCCGAACACCGGGGAGCTGTTTTTT
j_gene: TRBJ2-1; d_gene: TRBD2; v_gene: TRBV7-9; abundance: many; CDR3aa: CASSLRLADEQFF; CDR3nt: TGTGCCAGCAGCCTCCGACTAGCGGATGAGCAGTTCTTC
j_gene: TRBJ1-2; d_gene: TRBD1; v_gene: TRBV13; abundance: few; CDR3aa: CASSFIDRGDGYTF; CDR3nt: TGTGCCAGCAGCTTCATAGACAGGGGTGATGGCTACACCTTC
j_gene: TRBJ2-3; d_gene: TRBD2; v_gene: TRBV7-9; abundance: few; CDR3aa: CASSFPTSGTDTQYF; CDR3nt: TGTGCCAGCAGCTTCCCGACTAGCGGCACAGATACGCAGTATTTT
j_gene: TRBJ2-1; d_gene: .; v_gene: TRBV13; abundance: many; CDR3aa: CASSFYPRDALQDEQFF; CDR3nt: TGTGCCAGCAGCTTTTACCCTCGGGACGCCCTACAGGATGAGCAGTTCTTC
j_gene: TRBJ2-3; d_gene: .; v_gene: TRBV7-9; abundance: few; CDR3aa: CASSSRAGGIDTQYF; CDR3nt: TGTGCCAGCAGCTCCAGGGCCGGAGGGATAGATACGCAGTATTTT
j_gene: TRBJ2-1; d_gene: TRBD2; v_gene: TRBV11-2; abundance: few; CDR3aa: CASSLTSRNEQFF; CDR3nt: TGTGCCAGCAGCTTGACTAGCCGTAATGAGCAGTTCTTC
j_gene: TRBJ2-7; d_gene: .; v_gene: TRBV12-3/TRBV12-4; abundance: many; CDR3aa: CASSPSFGNEQYF; CDR3nt: TGTGCCAGCAGTCCCAGTTTCGGCAACGAGCAGTACTTC
j_gene: TRBJ2-1; d_gene: .; v_gene: TRBV11-2; abundance: many; CDR3aa: CASSLVERANEQFF; CDR3nt: TGTGCCAGCAGCTTAGTAGAAAGGGCGAATGAGCAGTTCTTC
j_gene: TRBJ1-4; d_gene: .; v_gene: TRBV3-1; abundance: many; CDR3aa: CASSQRGGDEKLFF; CDR3nt: TGTGCCAGCAGCCAAAGGGGGGGAGATGAAAAACTGTTTTTT
j_gene: TRBJ2-6; d_gene: .; v_gene: TRBV12-3/TRBV12-4; abundance: .; CDR3aa: CASTKGQISGANVLTF; CDR3nt: TGTGCCAGCACCAAGGGCCAAATCTCTGGGGCCAACGTCCTGACTTTC
j_gene: TRBJ2-5; d_gene: TRBD1; v_gene: TRBV2; abundance: few; CDR3aa: CASSFGQAPMGVNF; CDR3nt: TGTGCCAGCAGTTTTGGACAGGCGCCGATGGGAGTGAACTTC
j_gene: TRBJ1-1; d_gene: .; v_gene: TRBV19; abundance: few; CDR3aa: CASSIDARGPEAFF; CDR3nt: TGTGCCAGTAGTATAGATGCCAGGGGCCCTGAAGCTTTCTTT
j_gene: TRBJ2-1; d_gene: .; v_gene: TRBV6-5; abundance: many; CDR3aa: CASSYSGQGLGEQFF; CDR3nt: TGTGCCAGCAGTTACTCCGGGCAGGGGCTCGGTGAGCAGTTCTTC
j_gene: TRBJ2-5; d_gene: .; v_gene: TRBV3-1; abundance: medium-sized; CDR3aa: CASSQDQETQYF; CDR3nt: TGTGCCAGCAGCCAAGATCAAGAGACCCAGTACTTC
j_gene: TRBJ2-1; d_gene: TRBD2; v_gene: TRBV20-1; abundance: many; CDR3aa: CSASGGVSGREPYNEQFF; CDR3nt: TGCAGTGCTAGTGGAGGGGTGAGCGGGAGAGAACCTTACAATGAGCAGTTCTTC
j_gene: TRBJ1-2; d_gene: .; v_gene: TRBV7-9; abundance: .; CDR3aa: CASSSRGAHGYTF; CDR3nt: TGTGCCAGCAGCTCCCGGGGGGCGCATGGCTACACCTTC
j_gene: TRBJ2-5; d_gene: .; v_gene: TRBV30; abundance: many; CDR3aa: CAWSGGPQETQYF; CDR3nt: TGTGCCTGGTCCGGAGGGCCCCAAGAGACCCAGTACTTC
j_gene: TRBJ1-4; d_gene: .; v_gene: TRBV6-2/TRBV6-3; abundance: .; CDR3aa: CASSWMRANEKLFF; CDR3nt: TGTGCCAGCAGTTGGATGCGCGCTAATGAAAAACTGTTTTTT
j_gene: TRBJ1-5; d_gene: TRBD1; v_gene: TRBV30; abundance: many; CDR3aa: CAWSSGQGGLGQPQHF; CDR3nt: TGTGCCTGGAGTTCGGGACAGGGAGGCTTGGGTCAGCCCCAGCATTTT
j_gene: TRBJ1-6; d_gene: .; v_gene: TRBV28; abundance: many; CDR3aa: CASSSQSSPLHF; CDR3nt: TGTGCCAGCAGTTCTCAGAGTTCGCCCCTCCACTTT
j_gene: TRBJ2-3; d_gene: .; v_gene: TRBV7-2; abundance: .; CDR3aa: CASSLYLRADTQYF; CDR3nt: TGTGCCAGCAGCTTATATCTGCGGGCAGATACGCAGTATTTT
j_gene: TRBJ2-5; d_gene: .; v_gene: TRBV14; abundance: once; CDR3aa: CASSQGPPRVYQETQYF; CDR3nt: TGTGCCAGCAGCCAAGGCCCTCCTAGGGTGTATCAAGAGACCCAGTACTTC
j_gene: TRBJ2-1; d_gene: TRBD2; v_gene: TRBV6-2/TRBV6-3; abundance: .; CDR3aa: CASSLKPGTIHNEQFF; CDR3nt: TGTGCCAGCAGTTTAAAGCCCGGGACTATACACAATGAGCAGTTCTTC
j_gene: TRBJ2-3; d_gene: TRBD2; v_gene: TRBV2; abundance: many; CDR3aa: CASSEVAGVGTQYF; CDR3nt: TGTGCCAGCAGTGAAGTGGCGGGGGTAGGTACGCAGTATTTT
j_gene: TRBJ1-1; d_gene: .; v_gene: TRBV28; abundance: few; CDR3aa: CASTVTGTEAFF; CDR3nt: TGTGCCAGCACCGTGACAGGAACTGAAGCTTTCTTT
j_gene: TRBJ2-1; d_gene: TRBD2; v_gene: TRBV5-1; abundance: many; CDR3aa: CASSLNRVSSGSTHEQFF; CDR3nt: TGCGCCAGCAGCTTGAATAGGGTGTCTAGCGGGAGTACCCATGAGCAGTTCTTC
j_gene: TRBJ1-2; d_gene: .; v_gene: TRBV7-8; abundance: few; CDR3aa: CASGRPGGYGYTF; CDR3nt: TGTGCCAGCGGCCGACCCGGCGGGTATGGCTACACCTTC